The T cell receptor (beta chain) described here comes from a study of blood T cell repertoires in COVID-19. About the research overall: T cells, B-cell-depleted T cells, or PBMCs provided the cDNA or gDNA that served as material.

Grouping used clinical history reported by participants in a survey and questionnaire. Clones were read by immunoSEQ multiplex PCR, and TCRdb kept only the in-frame ones, dropping some. The sample lists 200,000 to 250,000 clones; 80% to 85% were seen once. Sequencing was done on a sample of PBMCs or T cells enriched from blood (not recorded which). The receptor comes from a woman aged 40 to 49 who had recovered from COVID-19.

CDR3 nucleotide sequence: TGTGCCAGCAGCTTGGGACAGCCCTACGAGCAGTACTTC. It is translated as CASSLGQPYEQYF. The chain carries TRBV6-5 and TRBJ2-7; 7 positions agree with TRBD1. The ends lost 6 bases at V and 2 bases at J; junction bases unmatched: 4. The CDR3 totals 13 residues. CDR1 MNHEY and CDR2 SVGAGI come from the germline V gene.